This TCR beta chain was recovered during a study of CD8+CD57+ T cells in acquired aplastic anemia. The CDR3 extends over 15 amino acids. Losses at the gene ends were 5 bases for V and 3 bases for J; bases not matched to a gene: 8. CDR1 and CDR2 (germline): SEHNR, FQNEAQ (reference sequence). A note on this clonotype: This may arise from a read error, as a much more abundant clone is one base away.

Both TCR beta VDJ combination and CDR3 sequence profiling were carried out. Genomic DNA was the template for this profiling. MiXCR was run by TCRdb on the reads, yielding one entry per CDR3 protein. The sample contains some 280,000 distinct CDR3 sequences, roughly half of which appear only once. Material for sequencing was sorted CD4+, CD8+, or CD8+CD57+ T cells (not recorded which) from PBMCs. The V gene is TRBV7-9, the J gene TRBJ2-7, with TRBD2 identical over 9 bases. The receptor comes from a human donor with severe aplastic anemia or a healthy control (not recorded which). CDR3: CASSPYSGRIYEQYF. The CDR3 bases are TGTGCCAGCAGCCCGTATAGCGGGAGAATCTACGAGCAGTACTTC.